This T cell receptor beta chain was found in a study of blood T cell repertoires in COVID-19. Across the study: From the United States, Italy and Spain came samples of acute and convalescent COVID-19.

Profiled with immunoSEQ multiplex PCR; TCRdb holds only in-frame clones, not every one. The profile shows about 180,000 clones, approximately 86% of them singletons. V dropped 5 bases and J dropped 8 bases, with 24 bases sitting between them. The CDR3 has 16 amino acids. Per the germline V gene, CDR1 is SEHNR and CDR2 is FQNEAQ (reference sequence). This chain uses TRBV7-9 with TRBJ1-2; TRBD1 might be the D (5 bases). The sequence was collected from a man between 45 and 60 years old with active or convalescent COVID-19. Material for sequencing was peripheral blood. CDR3 protein: CASSPPPPWGQGGYTF. DNA for the CDR3: TGTGCCAGCAGCCCACCACCTCCGTGGGGTCAGGGAGGCTACACCTTC.